One sample yielded the 19 T cell receptor beta chains listed below, sequenced in a study of T-cell reconstitution after alpha-beta-depleted transplantation in children. Unique molecular identifiers were incorporated into the prepared TCRbeta library. TCRdb called the PCR reads again in MiXCR, with one record for every CDR3 protein. The table has about 980,000 distinct CDR3 sequences, roughly 29% seen once. The sequenced sample was PBMCs, mostly from graft donor cells, obtained 360 days after TCRalphabeta/CD19-depleted stem cell transplant. Receptors originate from a boy in the first two years of life who had a stem cell transplant for SCID, so the T cells may come from the graft donor.

The chain uses TRBV25-1 and TRBJ2-7; D is possibly TRBD1 (6 bases). V was cut by 4 bases and J by 2 bases, with 9 bases left in between. Germline V gene data show CDR1 as MGHDK and CDR2 as SYGVNS. The CDR3 runs 13 residues. The CDR3 region has the DNA TGTGCCAGCAGTGGGGGGCGAACCTACGAGCAGTACTTC. Amino acid sequence: CASSGGRTYEQYF.

V and J are TRBV2 and TRBJ2-7, with 7 nucleotides matching TRBD2. This CDR3 spans 14 amino acids. After removal of 5 bases from V and 3 bases from J, the junction contained 7 bases not matched to a gene. From germline, CDR1 is SNHLY and CDR2 FYNNEI. The CDR3 spells CASSPGGELYEQYF. CDR3 sequence (DNA): TGTGCCAGCAGTCCGGGAGGAGAACTCTACGAGCAGTACTTC.

As to this clonotype: Without the conserved terminal phenylalanine or tryptophan, this CDR3 likely stems from a read error. It is unclear where the CDR3 begins or ends on the DNA, so no DNA is shown, and the CDR3 is as TCRdb lists it. The gene calls are TRBV27 and TRBJ2-5; TRBD2, as called in the table, went unchecked against the DNA. Germline V CDR1 and CDR2: MNHEY, SMNVEV (reference sequence). The CDR3 length is 9 residues, termini included. This chain's CDR3 is CASTPEGLL.

The V and J genes are TRBV6-1 and TRBJ2-2, with D tentatively TRBD1 (5 bases). CDR1 and CDR2 (germline): MNHNS, SASEGT. V lost 6 bases and J 0 bases, leaving 11 bases between the germline ends. This CDR3 is 15 amino acids long. CDR3 amino acids: CASRSDSPNTGELFF. The CDR3 nucleotides read TGTGCCAGCAGATCTGACAGTCCGAACACCGGGGAGCTGTTTTTT.

The gene calls are TRBV5-6 and TRBJ2-3; D gene uncertain. The V end lost 0 bases, the J end lost 11 bases, and 13 bases lay between the germline ends. This CDR3 has 13 residues. Germline V gene sequence: CDR1 SGHDT, CDR2 YYEEEE. CDR3 nucleotide sequence: TGTGCCAGCAGCTTGGCCGGGCCGCCCGGGCAGTATTTT. Amino acid sequence: CASSLAGPPGQYF.

The chain couples TRBV10-3 to TRBJ1-2; D not certain. CDR3 length: 14 amino acids. Germline loops: CDR1 ENHRY, CDR2 SYGVKD. V was clipped by 6 bases and J by 4 bases, with 15 bases between them. CDR3 sequence (DNA): TGTGCCATCAGAAAGGAGAGCGTCACCTATGGCTACACCTTC. This encodes CAIRKESVTYGYTF.

This clonotype has only a few counts. The chain uses TRBV10-3 and TRBJ2-7, with TRBD1 as a possible D gene (5 bases). This CDR3 region has 15 residues. Trimming stripped 0 bases from V and 6 bases from J, with 15 bases between. Germline V gene lookup returns CDR1 ENHRY and CDR2 SYGVKD. In DNA form, the CDR3 reads TGTGCCATCAGTGAGTCGCCCGGACATGTAGGCGAGCAGTACTTC. Translating it yields CAISESPGHVGEQYF.

The chain carries TRBV5-1 and TRBJ1-1, with D hard to call. The CDR3 sequence is 14 residues long. Trimming cost V 4 bases and J 2 bases, with 12 bases left between them. CDR1 is SGHRS, CDR2 YFSETQ, per germline. CDR3 loop: CASSTLTSNTEAFF. The CDR3 DNA sequence: TGCGCCAGCAGCACCCTTACAAGCAACACTGAAGCTTTCTTT.

The sample holds a few counts of this clonotype. The gene calls are TRBV20-1 and TRBJ2-5; TRBD1 is a possible D gene (6 bases). The CDR3 runs to 12 residues. Per germline, CDR1 DFQATT and CDR2 SNEGSKA (reference sequence). V was pared by 7 bases and J by 5 bases, with 14 bases between. The CDR3 protein is CSVTGSRETQYF. The CDR3 nucleotides are TGCAGTGTTACAGGGTCTCGGGAGACCCAGTACTTC.

This clonotype has a handful of counts. The chain uses TRBV30 and TRBJ1-6; weak D call: TRBD1 (5 bases). Germline V gene lookup returns CDR1 GTSNPN and CDR2 SVGIG (reference sequence). The ends were cut back, 3 bases at V and 5 bases at J, with 8 bases in the middle. This CDR3 comprises 13 residues. CDR3 coding DNA: TGTGCCTGGAGGCCGGGGGATAATTCACCCCTCCACTTT. It codes for CAWRPGDNSPLHF. The full variable domain, with the rest looked up from reference TRBV30 and TRBJ1-6, is SQTIHQWPATLVQPVGSPLSLECTVEGTSNPNLYWYRQAAGRGLQLLFYSVGIGQISSEVPQNLSASRPQDRQFILSSKKLLLSDSGFYLCAWRPGDNSPLHFGNGTRLTVT.

J is TRBJ1-1 and V is TRBV6-1; no clear D gene. Trimming pared 4 bases from V and 6 bases from J, leaving 12 bases between. CDR1 and CDR2 from the germline V gene are MNHNS and SASEGT. CDR3 length equals 13 residues. CDR3 bases: TGTGCCAGCAGTGTCCACTCTGGGGCTGAAGCTTTCTTT. Its translation: CASSVHSGAEAFF.

This clonotype was seen more than once but under ten times. V is TRBV20-1 and J is TRBJ2-5; D is possibly TRBD2 (6 bases). Trimming cost V 7 bases and J 4 bases, with 13 bases left between them. The germline V gene encodes CDR1 DFQATT and CDR2 SNEGSKA (reference sequence). The CDR3 covers 12 residues. CDR3 DNA sequence: TGCAGTGGGGCGGGGCCTACAGAGACCCAGTACTTC. It yields the protein CSGAGPTETQYF.

The V gene is TRBV12-3 or TRBV12-4, the J gene TRBJ2-1; TRBD2 is a possible D gene (6 bases). Trimming shortened V by 2 bases and J by 10 bases, and 18 bases separated the two germline ends. CDR3 length equals 15 residues. The DNA of the CDR3 is TGTGCCAGCAGTTTAATGGGACTCGCTGACCGAGAGCAGTTCTTC. This codes for CASSLMGLADREQFF.

This clonotype was counted once. The chain employs TRBV20-1 and TRBJ1-2, with 8 bases matching TRBD1. Germline CDR1 is DFQATT and CDR2 is SNEGSKA (reference sequence). With 4 bases clipped from V and 5 bases from J, the junction kept 6 bases outside the gene matches. This CDR3 contains 13 residues. CDR3: CSANPDRVYGYTF. Written as DNA, the CDR3 is TGCAGTGCTAACCCGGACAGGGTTTATGGCTACACCTTC.

The chain has TRBV3-1 and TRBJ2-5; no clear D gene. CDR1 LGHDT and CDR2 YNNKEL come from the germline V gene (reference sequence). V was trimmed by 2 bases and J by 2 bases, leaving 9 bases between them. The CDR3 has 14 amino acids. DNA for the CDR3: TGTGCCAGCAGCCAAAGAACGCTACAAGAGACCCAGTACTTC. Translating gives CASSQRTLQETQYF.

The DNA for the CDR3 is TGCGCCAGCAGCCCCGACAGACTTAACACCGGGGAGCTGTTTTTT. Its protein product is CASSPDRLNTGELFF. The V gene is TRBV5-1, the J gene TRBJ2-2; a possible D gene is TRBD1 (5 bases). The ends were cut back, 4 bases at V and 2 bases at J, with 12 bases in the middle. There are 15 residues in the CDR3. Germline CDR1 is SGHRS and CDR2 is YFSETQ. The entire variable domain, with the rest obtained from reference TRBV5-1 and TRBJ2-2, is as follows: KAGVTQTPRYLIKTRGQQVTLSCSPISGHRSVSWYQQTPGQGLQFLFEYFSETQRNKGNFPGRFSGRQFSNSRSEMNVSTLELGDSALYLCASSPDRLNTGELFFGEGSRLTVL.

The chain is built from TRBV28 and TRBJ2-7; D may be TRBD1 (5 bases). With 8 bases removed from V and 2 bases from J, the gap between germline ends came to 10 bases. The V gene's germline CDR1 is MDHEN and CDR2 SYDVKM. The CDR3 loop spans 12 amino acids. The CDR3 reads CASFDSTYEQYF. The CDR3 nucleotides are TGTGCCAGCTTCGACAGCACCTACGAGCAGTACTTC.

The J gene is TRBJ2-5, the V gene TRBV27, with D unclear. The CDR3 contains 16 residues. Trimming took 8 bases from V and 5 from J, leaving 24 bases between them. Germline lookup yields CDR1 MNHEY and CDR2 SMNVEV (reference sequence). The CDR3 coding sequence is TGTGCCAGCGCCCCCCGCGGAGTTCTTTGGGCGGAGACCCAGTACTTC. Protein product: CASAPRGVLWAETQYF.

This clonotype was observed a few times. The V gene is TRBV12-3 or TRBV12-4, the J gene TRBJ2-2, with no clear D. Trimming removed 4 bases from V and 7 bases from J, with 10 bases in between. The CDR3 has 13 amino acids. CDR3 protein: CASSSYLGGELFF. CDR3 bases: TGTGCCAGCAGTTCATATCTGGGCGGGGAGCTGTTTTTT.